This T cell receptor beta chain originates from a study of Tregs in tolerant kidney transplant recipients. Study-wide context: CD4+CD25+CD127- cells came from approximately 3-day belatacept mixed lymphocyte reactions, some with roughly five-day graft donor restimulation.

The germline V gene encodes CDR1 SGHRS and CDR2 YFSETQ. V trimming: 0 bases; J trimming: 6 bases; junction bases outside the gene matches: 3. The CDR3 has 14 amino acids. Overall study findings and caveats: The small number of patients limits these findings pending further validation. Biological reproducibility was not directly addressed, but technical replication error appeared minimal. Expanding Tregs on activated donor B cells appeared to best identify donor-specific TCRbeta clones.

In the case of this clone: Its antigen is not known.

Repertoires were generated with immunoSEQ multiplex PCR, while TCRdb's copy carries only in-frame clones and drops some. Here the sample spans about 44,000 clones, 95% to 96% being singletons. Sequencing used Tregs from blood cultured with allogeneic cells. The V call is TRBV5-1, the J call TRBJ2-7, with 10 bases matching TRBD2. The sequence derives from a human donor in good health. DNA of the CDR3: TGCGCCAGCAGCTTGGGGCTAGCGGGAGCCGAGCAGTACTTC. This translates into CASSLGLAGAEQYF.